Listed here are 2 T cell receptor beta chains from one sample, sequenced in a study of metastatic and nonmetastatic thyroid tumors. All patients were treatment-naive before thyroid surgery. TCRdb re-called the PCR reads via MiXCR. The data contain 30,000 to 45,000 clones, approximately 44% of them singletons. Material: tumor tissue. The receptors shown here come from a male donor with papillary thyroid cancer or a benign thyroid nodule (not recorded which). Some clones in this sample may be carry-over from other donors' samples.

Only a few counts were recorded for this clone. The chain carries TRBV28 and TRBJ1-2, with 7 bases that match TRBD1. The CDR3 is 14 residues long. V was pared by 10 bases and J by 2 bases, with 10 bases of the junction left unmatched. Germline values: CDR1 MDHEN, CDR2 SYDVKM. The CDR3 DNA follows: TGTGCCACCTACCGGGACAGTCCAAACTATGGCTACACCTTC. Encoded protein: CATYRDSPNYGYTF.

This clone was detected many times. The junction shows a germline mismatch at one end, possibly a read error. The chain employs TRBV7-7 and TRBJ2-5, with D possibly matching TRBD2 (7 bases). The germline V gene encodes CDR1 SSHAT and CDR2 FNYEAQ (reference sequence). This CDR3 has 18 residues. CDR3 sequence reads: CASSLGPDLGGAWETQYF. The CDR3 DNA sequence: TGTGCTAGCAGCTTAGGGCCCGACTTAGGGGGGGCCTGGGAGACCCAGTACTTC. Full variable domain (outside the CDR3, taken from reference TRBV7-7 and TRBJ2-5): GAGVSQSPRYKVTKRGQDVTLRCDPISSHATLYWYQQALGQGPEFLTYFNYEAQPDKSGLPSDRFSAERPEGSISTLTIQRTEQRDSAMYRCASSLGPDLGGAWETQYFGPGTRLLVL.